This TCR beta chain was observed in a study of blood T cell repertoires in COVID-19. The CDR3 is 13 residues long. V shed 7 bases and J 5 bases; nucleotides not matched to a gene: 6. The data were produced by immunoSEQ multiplex PCR, yet TCRdb's version contains in-frame clones alone and is incomplete. Of over 200,000 clones detected, roughly nine tenths appear once; the ten largest clones hold 1.9%. The TCR sequence derives from a middle-aged man with active or convalescent COVID-19. The chain combines TRBV12-3 or TRBV12-4 with TRBJ2-7; 9 bases line up with TRBD1. Sequenced sample: peripheral blood. For the CDR3, the DNA is TGTGCCAGCATGAAACAGGGGGCTGACGAGCAGTACTTC. Translated: CASMKQGADEQYF.